Below, 15 T cell receptor beta chains from the same sample are listed, as sequenced in a study of T-cell reconstitution after alpha-beta-depleted transplantation in children. Unique molecular identifiers featured in how the TCRbeta library was prepared. TCRdb reprocessed the PCR reads via MiXCR and lists one record per CDR3 protein. The sample has more than 500,000 distinct CDR3 sequences; over 9.5% are singletons. The material sequenced was PBMCs, mostly from graft donor cells, taken 180 days after TCRalphabeta/CD19-depleted stem cell transplant. These receptors all stem from a female patient between 2 and 15 years old who had a stem cell transplant for aplastic anemia, so the T cells may come from the graft donor.

The genes are TRBV29-1 and TRBJ2-2; 8 nucleotides line up with TRBD1. CDR3 size: 15 residues. With 8 bases clipped from V and 4 bases from J, the junction kept 12 bases outside the gene matches. Germline V CDR1 and CDR2: SQVTM, ANQGSEA. The CDR3 reads CSIEARGLSTGELFF. The CDR3 bases are TGCAGCATCGAGGCCAGGGGGCTCTCCACCGGGGAGCTGTTTTTT.

This clonotype was detected only a few times. The V and J genes are TRBV18 and TRBJ2-3; TRBD2 matches 7 bases. CDR3 size: 15 residues. The J segment lost 4 bases and the V segment lost 3 bases, leaving 7 bases of the junction unmatched. Per the germline V gene, CDR1 is KGHSH and CDR2 is LQKENI. The CDR3 sequence is CASSPGDYIPDTQYF. CDR3 DNA sequence: TGTGCCAGCTCACCCGGGGACTATATCCCAGATACGCAGTATTTT.

This sequence joins TRBV21-1 and TRBJ1-2; TRBD1 is taken as the D call from the table, unchecked against the DNA. TRBV21-1 is a pseudogene. CDR3 length: 14 residues. The CDR3 loop is CASSKGTGIYGYTF. The CDR3 coding sequence is TGTGCCAGCAGCAAAGGGACAGGGATCTATGGCTACACCTTC.

This clonotype appeared a few times. V gene TRBV29-1 combines with J gene TRBJ1-4, with D perhaps TRBD1 (5 bases). V lost 1 base and J 2 bases, leaving 8 bases between the germline ends. The CDR3 covers 14 residues. Germline V lookup: CDR1 SQVTM, CDR2 ANQGSEA. CDR3 in amino acids: CSVEGRGTNEKLFF. Here the CDR3 DNA reads TGCAGCGTTGAAGGTCGGGGGACTAATGAAAAACTGTTTTTT. The variable domain in full, with the rest retrieved from reference TRBV29-1 and TRBJ1-4, is SAVISQKPSRDICQRGTSLTIQCQVDSQVTMMFWYRQQPGQSLTLIATANQGSEATYESGFVIDKFPISRPNLTFSTLTVSNMSPEDSSIYLCSVEGRGTNEKLFFGSGTQLSVL.

The rearrangement uses TRBV25-1 and TRBJ1-1, with no clear D. This CDR3 is 13 amino acids long. V shed 4 bases and J shed 2 bases, with 8 bases lying between them. CDR1 MGHDK and CDR2 SYGVNS come from the germline V gene. DNA for the CDR3: TGTGCCAGCAGTGTTACGGCAAACACTGAAGCTTTCTTT. It codes for CASSVTANTEAFF.

This clonotype was seen more than once but under ten times. J is TRBJ2-2 and V is TRBV19; perhaps D is TRBD1 or TRBD2 (5 bases each). This CDR3 comprises 15 residues. V was clipped by 4 bases and J by 5 bases, with 14 bases between them. Germline V lookup: CDR1 LNHDA, CDR2 SQIVND (reference sequence). In nucleotides, the CDR3 is TGTGCCAGTAGTAGGGGACCCGAAACGACCGGGGAGCTGTTTTTT. Translation: CASSRGPETTGELFF.

The chain recombines TRBV6-2 or TRBV6-3 with TRBJ2-1; 12 nucleotides align to TRBD2. In germline, CDR1 is MNHEY, CDR2 SVGEGT. The CDR3 totals 17 residues. J was trimmed by 9 bases and V by 6 bases; bases with no gene match: 15. CDR3 bases: TGTGCCAGCAGCTTGAGACTAGCGGGAGTAGTAAACCTTGAGCAGTTCTTC. Its protein is CASSLRLAGVVNLEQFF.

The V call is TRBV12-5, the J call TRBJ2-5, with 10 bases that match TRBD2. Losses at the gene ends were 5 bases for V and 1 base for J; bases not matched to a gene: 10. The V gene's germline CDR1 is LGHNT and CDR2 FRNRAP. This CDR3 comprises 17 residues. In nucleotides, the CDR3 is TGTGCTAGTGGTACCGGGGTAGCGGGAGGAGTCCAAGAGACCCAGTACTTC. Amino acids: CASGTGVAGGVQETQYF.

J is TRBJ1-2 and V is TRBV11-2; D not resolved. The germline CDR1 and CDR2 sequences are SGHAT and FQNNGV. The CDR3 has 14 amino acids. Trimming removed 5 bases at V and 1 base at J, with 11 bases between. The DNA for the CDR3 is TGTGCCAGCAGCCCCACGCAGATTAACTATGGCTACACCTTC. This sequence encodes CASSPTQINYGYTF.

The chain carries TRBV5-6 and TRBJ2-7; D perhaps matches TRBD2 (5 bases). V dropped 0 bases and J dropped 6 bases, with 10 bases sitting between them. The CDR3 totals 13 residues. Germline V lookup: CDR1 SGHDT, CDR2 YYEEEE. The CDR3 DNA is TGTGCCAGCAGCTTGGAGGCGGGTTCCGAGCAGTACGTC. Protein: CASSLEAGSEQYV.

This clonotype showed up just a few times. J is TRBJ2-2 and V is TRBV20-1, with 10 bases matching TRBD2. This CDR3 comprises 16 residues. J gave up 5 bases and V 6 bases, and 12 bases lay outside the gene matches. Looked up from germline, CDR1 is DFQATT and CDR2 is SNEGSKA (reference sequence). As DNA, the CDR3 is TGCAGTGCCAGGGCTAGCGGGAGACGATGGACCGGGGAGCTGTTTTTT. Residues: CSARASGRRWTGELFF.

Here the CDR3 reads CASRGDRGPGANVLTF. DNA for the CDR3: TGTGCCAGCAGGGGGGACAGGGGGCCTGGGGCCAACGTCCTGACTTTC. This chain joins TRBV12-3 or TRBV12-4 and TRBJ2-6; 12 bases align to TRBD1. V was clipped by 6 bases and J by 2 bases; unmatched bases: 2. This CDR3 region has 16 residues.

As for this clonotype: Germline is not matched at one junction end, which may reflect a read error. The rearrangement links TRBV20-1 to TRBJ2-1, with 8 bases that match TRBD2. Germline V lookup: CDR1 DFQATT, CDR2 SNEGSKA (reference sequence). This CDR3 spans 11 amino acids. The CDR3 bases are TGCAGTGCTAGGTACCCGGGACTAGGGCTCTTC. Protein: CSARYPGLGLF.

This clonotype was recorded a few times. V and J are TRBV7-3 and TRBJ1-1; tentative D call: TRBD1 (6 bases). CDR1 is SGHTA and CDR2 is FQGTGA in the germline V gene. The CDR3 totals 17 residues. V was trimmed by 2 bases and J by 6 bases, leaving 22 bases between them. CDR3 coding DNA: TGTGCCAGCAGCTTAGGGTCCATAGTAGGAGGGGGAGCTGAAGCTTTCTTT. Translation: CASSLGSIVGGGAEAFF.

This clonotype was detected ten times or more. The CDR3 spells CSVLGAEGVSYEQYF. The CDR3 bases are TGCAGCGTGTTGGGGGCTGAGGGAGTTTCCTACGAGCAGTACTTC. V gene TRBV29-1 combines with J gene TRBJ2-7, with TRBD1 as a possible D gene (6 bases). V was clipped by 6 bases and J by 1 base, with 19 bases between them. CDR3 length equals 15 residues. The germline V gene has CDR1 SQVTM and CDR2 ANQGSEA.